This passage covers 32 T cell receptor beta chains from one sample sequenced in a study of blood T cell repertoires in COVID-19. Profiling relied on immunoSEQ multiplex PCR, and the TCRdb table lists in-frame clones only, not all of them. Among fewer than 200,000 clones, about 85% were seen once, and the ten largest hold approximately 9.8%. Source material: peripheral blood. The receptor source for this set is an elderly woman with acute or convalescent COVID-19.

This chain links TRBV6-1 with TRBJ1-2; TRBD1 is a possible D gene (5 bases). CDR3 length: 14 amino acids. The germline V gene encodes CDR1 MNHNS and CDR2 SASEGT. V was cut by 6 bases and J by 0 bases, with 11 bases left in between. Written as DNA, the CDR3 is TGTGCCAGCAGCCAGACAGCCACTAACTATGGCTACACCTTC. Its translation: CASSQTATNYGYTF.

CDR3 sequence: CASSQTLKGSGYTF. As DNA, the CDR3 is TGTGCCAGCAGCCAAACACTTAAGGGGTCTGGCTACACCTTC. J is TRBJ1-2 and V is TRBV3-1 (or the pseudogene TRBV3-2); a weak D match, TRBD1 (5 bases). The germline V gene has CDR1 LGHDT and CDR2 YNNKEL (reference sequence). This CDR3 comprises 14 residues. Trimming pared 2 bases from V and 7 bases from J, leaving 14 bases between.

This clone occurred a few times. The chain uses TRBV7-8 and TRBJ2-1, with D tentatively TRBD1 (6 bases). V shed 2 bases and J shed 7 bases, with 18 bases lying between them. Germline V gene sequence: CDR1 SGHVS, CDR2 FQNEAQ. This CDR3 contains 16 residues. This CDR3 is CASSLPTGIRENEQFF. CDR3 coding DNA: TGTGCCAGCAGCTTACCCACAGGGATTCGAGAGAATGAGCAGTTCTTC.

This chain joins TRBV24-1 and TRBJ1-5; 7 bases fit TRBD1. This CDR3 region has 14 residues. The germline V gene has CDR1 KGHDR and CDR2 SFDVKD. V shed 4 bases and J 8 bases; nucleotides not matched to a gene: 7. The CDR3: CATSERDRVKPQHF. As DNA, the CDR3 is TGTGCCACCAGTGAGAGGGACAGAGTGAAGCCCCAGCATTTT.

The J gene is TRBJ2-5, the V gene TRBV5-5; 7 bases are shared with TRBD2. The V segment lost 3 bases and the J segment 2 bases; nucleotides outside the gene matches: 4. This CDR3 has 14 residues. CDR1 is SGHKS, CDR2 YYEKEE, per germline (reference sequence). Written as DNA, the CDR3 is TGTGCCAGCAGCTGGGAGGGAGGACAAGAGACCCAGTACTTC. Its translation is CASSWEGGQETQYF. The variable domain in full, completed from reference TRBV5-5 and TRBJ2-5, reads DAGVTQSPTHLIKTRGQQVTLRCSPISGHKSVSWYQQVLGQGPQFIFQYYEKEERGRGNFPDRFSARQFPNYSSELNVNALLLGDSALYLCASSWEGGQETQYFGPGTRLLVL.

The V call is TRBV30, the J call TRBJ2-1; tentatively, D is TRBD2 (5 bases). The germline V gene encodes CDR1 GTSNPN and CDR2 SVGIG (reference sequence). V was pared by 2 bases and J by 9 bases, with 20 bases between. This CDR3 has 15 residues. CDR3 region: CAWSRGLKTFSEQFF. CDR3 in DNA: TGTGCCTGGAGTCGTGGACTCAAAACCTTCTCTGAGCAGTTCTTC. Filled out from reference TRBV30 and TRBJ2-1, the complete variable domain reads SQTIHQWPATLVQPVGSPLSLECTVEGTSNPNLYWYRQAAGRGLQLLFYSVGIGQISSEVPQNLSASRPQDRQFILSSKKLLLSDSGFYLCAWSRGLKTFSEQFFGPGTRLTVL.

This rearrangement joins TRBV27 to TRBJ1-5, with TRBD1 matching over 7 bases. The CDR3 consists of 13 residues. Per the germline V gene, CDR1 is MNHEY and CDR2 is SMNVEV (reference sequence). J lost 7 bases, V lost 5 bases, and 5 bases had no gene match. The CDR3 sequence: CASSGTVRQPQHF. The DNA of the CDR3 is TGTGCCAGCAGTGGGACAGTGCGACAGCCCCAGCATTTT.

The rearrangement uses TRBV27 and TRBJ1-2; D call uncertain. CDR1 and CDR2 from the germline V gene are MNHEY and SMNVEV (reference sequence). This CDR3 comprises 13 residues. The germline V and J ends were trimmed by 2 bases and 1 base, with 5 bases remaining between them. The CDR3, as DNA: TGTGCCAGCAGTTTAAGGAGTAACTATGGCTACACCTTC. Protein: CASSLRSNYGYTF.

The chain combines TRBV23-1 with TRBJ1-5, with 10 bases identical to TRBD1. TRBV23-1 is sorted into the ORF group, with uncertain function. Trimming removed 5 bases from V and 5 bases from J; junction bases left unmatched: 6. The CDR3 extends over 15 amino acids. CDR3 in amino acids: CASSETGGVYQPQHF. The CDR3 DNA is TGCGCCAGCAGTGAGACAGGGGGCGTGTATCAGCCCCAGCATTTT.

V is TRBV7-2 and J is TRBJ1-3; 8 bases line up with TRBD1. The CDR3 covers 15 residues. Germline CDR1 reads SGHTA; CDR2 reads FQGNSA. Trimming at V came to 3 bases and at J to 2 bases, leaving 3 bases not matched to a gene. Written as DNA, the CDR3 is TGTGCCAGCAGCTTCAACAGGGGGACTGGAAACACCATATATTTT. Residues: CASSFNRGTGNTIYF.

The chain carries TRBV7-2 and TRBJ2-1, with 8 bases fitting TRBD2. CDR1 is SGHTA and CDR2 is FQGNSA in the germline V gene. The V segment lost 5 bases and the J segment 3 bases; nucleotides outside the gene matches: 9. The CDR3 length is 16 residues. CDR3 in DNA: TGTGCCAGCAGCCTCCTTAGCGGGGTTAGCTACAATGAGCAGTTCTTC. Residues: CASSLLSGVSYNEQFF.

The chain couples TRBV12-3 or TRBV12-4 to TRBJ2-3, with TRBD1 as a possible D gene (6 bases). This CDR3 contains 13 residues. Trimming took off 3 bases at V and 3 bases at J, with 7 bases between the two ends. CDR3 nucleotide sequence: TGTGCCAGCAGTTTCGGACAGACAGATACGCAGTATTTT. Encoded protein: CASSFGQTDTQYF.

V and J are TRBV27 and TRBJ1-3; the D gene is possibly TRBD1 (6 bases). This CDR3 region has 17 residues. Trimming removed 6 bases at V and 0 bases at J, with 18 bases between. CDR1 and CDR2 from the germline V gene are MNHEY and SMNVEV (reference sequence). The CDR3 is CASRPRTEAFSGNTIYF. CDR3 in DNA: TGTGCCAGCAGGCCCCGGACAGAGGCTTTCTCTGGAAACACCATATATTTT.

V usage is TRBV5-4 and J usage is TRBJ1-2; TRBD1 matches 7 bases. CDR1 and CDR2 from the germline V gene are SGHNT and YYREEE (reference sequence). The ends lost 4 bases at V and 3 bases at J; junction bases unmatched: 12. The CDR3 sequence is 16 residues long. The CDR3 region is CASSRGDSAADYGYTF. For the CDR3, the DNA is TGTGCCAGCAGCAGGGGGGACAGCGCCGCAGACTATGGCTACACCTTC.

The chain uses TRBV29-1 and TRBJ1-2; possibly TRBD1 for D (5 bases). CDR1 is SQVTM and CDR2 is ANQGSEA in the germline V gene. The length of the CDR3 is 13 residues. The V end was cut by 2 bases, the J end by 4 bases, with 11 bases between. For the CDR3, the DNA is TGCAGCGTTGAACAGGGAGGATCCTATGGCTACACCTTC. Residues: CSVEQGGSYGYTF.

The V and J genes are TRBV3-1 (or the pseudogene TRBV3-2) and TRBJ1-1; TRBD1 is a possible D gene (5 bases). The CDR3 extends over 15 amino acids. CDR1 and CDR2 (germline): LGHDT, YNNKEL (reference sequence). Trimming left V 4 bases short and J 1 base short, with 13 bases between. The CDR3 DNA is TGTGCCAGCAGCCTAAATGGGGCAGGGAACACTGAAGCTTTCTTT. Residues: CASSLNGAGNTEAFF.

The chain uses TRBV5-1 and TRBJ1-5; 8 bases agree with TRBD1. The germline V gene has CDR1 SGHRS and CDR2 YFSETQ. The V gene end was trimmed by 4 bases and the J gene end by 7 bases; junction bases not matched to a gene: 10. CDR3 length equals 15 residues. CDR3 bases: TGCGCCAGCAGCCCAGCAGGGGGCGCATGGCAGCCCCAGCATTTT. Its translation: CASSPAGGAWQPQHF.

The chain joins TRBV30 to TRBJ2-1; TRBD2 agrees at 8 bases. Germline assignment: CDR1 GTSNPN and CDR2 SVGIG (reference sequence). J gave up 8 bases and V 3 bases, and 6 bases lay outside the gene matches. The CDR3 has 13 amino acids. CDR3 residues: CAWRRTSRYEQFF. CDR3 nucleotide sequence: TGTGCCTGGAGGCGGACTAGCCGGTATGAGCAGTTCTTC.

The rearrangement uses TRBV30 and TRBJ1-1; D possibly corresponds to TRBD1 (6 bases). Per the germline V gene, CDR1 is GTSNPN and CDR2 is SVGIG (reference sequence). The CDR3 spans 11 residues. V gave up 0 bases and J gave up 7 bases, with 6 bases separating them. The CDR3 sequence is CAWSVQGEAFF. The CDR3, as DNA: TGTGCCTGGAGTGTACAGGGTGAAGCTTTCTTT.

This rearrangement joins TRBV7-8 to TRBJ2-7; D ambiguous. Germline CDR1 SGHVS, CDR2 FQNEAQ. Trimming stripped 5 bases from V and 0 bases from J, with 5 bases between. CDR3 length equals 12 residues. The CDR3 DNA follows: TGTGCCAGCAGCCCATCCTCCTACGAGCAGTACTTC. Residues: CASSPSSYEQYF.

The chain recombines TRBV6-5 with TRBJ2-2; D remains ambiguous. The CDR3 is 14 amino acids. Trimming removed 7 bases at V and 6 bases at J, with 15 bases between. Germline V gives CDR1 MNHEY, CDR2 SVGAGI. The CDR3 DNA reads TGTGCCAGCACCCCCCGCCGGCAGGCCGGGGAGCTGTTTTTT. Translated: CASTPRRQAGELFF.

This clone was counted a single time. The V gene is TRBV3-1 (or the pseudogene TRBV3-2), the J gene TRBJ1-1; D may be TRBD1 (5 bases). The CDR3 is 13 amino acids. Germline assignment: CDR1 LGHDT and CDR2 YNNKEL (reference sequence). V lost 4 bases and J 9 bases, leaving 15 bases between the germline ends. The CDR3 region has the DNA TGTGCCAGCAGCCCAGCGTCGGAGGGGCAAGCTTTCTTT. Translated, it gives CASSPASEGQAFF.

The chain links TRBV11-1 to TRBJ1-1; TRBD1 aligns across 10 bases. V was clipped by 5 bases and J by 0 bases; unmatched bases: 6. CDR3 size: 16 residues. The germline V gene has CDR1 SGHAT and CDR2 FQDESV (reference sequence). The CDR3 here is CASSPDRGGLNTEAFF. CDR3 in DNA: TGTGCCAGCAGCCCGGACAGGGGGGGTTTGAACACTGAAGCTTTCTTT. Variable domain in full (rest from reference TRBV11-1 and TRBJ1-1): EAEVAQSPRYKITEKSQAVAFWCDPISGHATLYWYRQILGQGPELLVQFQDESVVDDSQLPKDRFSAERLKGVDSTLKIQPAELGDSAMYLCASSPDRGGLNTEAFFGQGTRLTVV.

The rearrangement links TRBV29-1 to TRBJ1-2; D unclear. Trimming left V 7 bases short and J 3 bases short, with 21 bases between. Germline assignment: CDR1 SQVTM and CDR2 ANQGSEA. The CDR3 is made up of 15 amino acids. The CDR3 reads CSAEPPGPADYGYTF. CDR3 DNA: TGCAGCGCAGAACCCCCGGGTCCGGCAGACTATGGCTACACCTTC. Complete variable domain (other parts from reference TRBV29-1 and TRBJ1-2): SAVISQKPSRDICQRGTSLTIQCQVDSQVTMMFWYRQQPGQSLTLIATANQGSEATYESGFVIDKFPISRPNLTFSTLTVSNMSPEDSSIYLCSAEPPGPADYGYTFGSGTRLTVV.

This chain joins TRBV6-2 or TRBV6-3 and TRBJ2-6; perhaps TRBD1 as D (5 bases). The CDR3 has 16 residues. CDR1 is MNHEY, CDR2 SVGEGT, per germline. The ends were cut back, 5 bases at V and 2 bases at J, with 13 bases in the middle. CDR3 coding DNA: TGTGCCAGCAGTGCCCAGGGCCCCACTGGGGCCAACGTCCTGACTTTC. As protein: CASSAQGPTGANVLTF.

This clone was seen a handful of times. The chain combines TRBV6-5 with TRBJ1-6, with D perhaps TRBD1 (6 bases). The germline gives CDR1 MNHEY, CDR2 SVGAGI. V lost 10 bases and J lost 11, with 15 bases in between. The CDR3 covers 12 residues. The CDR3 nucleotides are TGTGCCACCCAGGGGTATTTAGCACCCCTCCACTTT. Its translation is CATQGYLAPLHF.

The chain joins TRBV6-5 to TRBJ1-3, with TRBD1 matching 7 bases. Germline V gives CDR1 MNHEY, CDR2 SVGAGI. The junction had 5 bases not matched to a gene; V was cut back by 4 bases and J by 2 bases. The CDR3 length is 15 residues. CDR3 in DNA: TGTGCCAGCAGTTCCCCGACAGGGACTGGAAACACCATATATTTT. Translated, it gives CASSSPTGTGNTIYF.

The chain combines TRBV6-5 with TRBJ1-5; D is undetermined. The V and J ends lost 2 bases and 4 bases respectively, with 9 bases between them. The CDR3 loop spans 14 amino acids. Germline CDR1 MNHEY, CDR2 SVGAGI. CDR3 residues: CASSYRRENQPQHF. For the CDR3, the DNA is TGTGCCAGCAGTTACCGTCGGGAAAATCAGCCCCAGCATTTT.

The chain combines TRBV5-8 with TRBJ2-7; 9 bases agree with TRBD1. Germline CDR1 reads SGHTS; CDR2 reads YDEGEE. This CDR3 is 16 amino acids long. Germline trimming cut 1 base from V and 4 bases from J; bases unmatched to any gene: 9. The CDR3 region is CASSLLERTGVYEQYF. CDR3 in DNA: TGTGCCAGCAGCTTGTTAGAGAGGACAGGGGTTTACGAGCAGTACTTC.

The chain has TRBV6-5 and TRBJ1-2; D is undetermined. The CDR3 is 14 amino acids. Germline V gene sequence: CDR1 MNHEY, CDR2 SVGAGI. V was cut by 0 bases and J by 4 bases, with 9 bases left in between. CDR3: CASSYSVVGYGYTF. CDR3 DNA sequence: TGTGCCAGCAGTTACTCAGTAGTTGGCTATGGCTACACCTTC.

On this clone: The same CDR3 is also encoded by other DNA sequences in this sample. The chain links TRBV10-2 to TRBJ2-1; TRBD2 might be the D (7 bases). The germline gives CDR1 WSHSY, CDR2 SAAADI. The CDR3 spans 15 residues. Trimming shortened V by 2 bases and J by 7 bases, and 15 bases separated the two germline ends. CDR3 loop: CASSEPAGGRNEQFF. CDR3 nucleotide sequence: TGCGCCAGCAGTGAGCCCGCCGGGGGGCGGAATGAGCAGTTCTTC.

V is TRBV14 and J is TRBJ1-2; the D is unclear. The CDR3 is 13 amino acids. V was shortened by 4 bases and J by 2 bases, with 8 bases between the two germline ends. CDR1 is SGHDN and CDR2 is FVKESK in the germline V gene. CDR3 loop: CASSRGGNYGYTF. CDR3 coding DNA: TGTGCCAGCAGCCGGGGAGGGAACTATGGCTACACCTTC.